Following are 18 T cell receptor beta chains from one sample sequenced in a study of naive and memory T cell subsets. Both TRBC1 and TRBC2 were covered by a beta constant-region primer of two equimolar oligonucleotides. Four rounds of PCR amplified the ligated cDNA using nested alpha and beta constant-region primers plus SP2. TCRdb re-derived calls from the UMI-ligation and nested PCR reads in MiXCR, one entry per CDR3 protein. In the table there are tens of thousands of distinct CDR3 sequences, 8% to 9.5% of which are singletons. Sequenced: naive CD8+ T cells from blood. All receptors derive from a human donor in good health.

This sequence joins TRBV7-9 and TRBJ2-3; 8 bases agree with TRBD1. The length of the CDR3 is 15 residues. V was clipped by 3 bases and J by 2 bases; unmatched bases: 4. Germline CDR1 SEHNR, CDR2 FQNEAQ (reference sequence). The CDR3 spells CASSLLGQDTDTQYF. The CDR3 nucleotides read TGTGCCAGCAGCTTGTTGGGACAGGACACAGATACGCAGTATTTT.

The table lists this clonotype with many counts. The chain carries TRBV7-6 and TRBJ2-2; 8 bases line up with TRBD2. This CDR3 has 18 residues. V lost 1 base to trimming and J lost 3 bases; unmatched junction nucleotides: 10. Looked up from germline, CDR1 is SGHVS and CDR2 is FNYEAQ. The DNA for the CDR3 is TGTGCCAGCAGCTTAGGTTATCCCGGGACTAGAGACACCGGGGAGCTGTTTTTT. Amino acids: CASSLGYPGTRDTGELFF.

This clonotype was found a few times. This chain uses TRBV20-1 with TRBJ2-4; weak D call: TRBD1 (6 bases). The V gene's germline CDR1 is DFQATT and CDR2 SNEGSKA (reference sequence). There are 13 residues in the CDR3. Trimming removed 4 bases at V and 4 bases at J, with 11 bases between. This CDR3 reads CSATGQTKNIQYF. The CDR3, as DNA: TGCAGTGCTACGGGACAAACTAAAAACATTCAGTACTTC.

This clonotype has only a few counts. The chain recombines TRBV5-4 with TRBJ2-7; D is ambiguous. CDR3 length equals 12 residues. The V and J ends lost 2 bases and 6 bases respectively, with 9 bases between them. Germline V gives CDR1 SGHNT, CDR2 YYREEE (reference sequence). CDR3 sequence reads: CASSFGRGEQYF. Here the CDR3 DNA reads TGTGCCAGCAGCTTCGGTCGCGGCGAGCAGTACTTC.

The rearrangement uses TRBV6-1 and TRBJ2-1, with 12 nucleotides matching TRBD2. The CDR3 is 19 amino acids. V lost 8 bases, J lost 0 bases, and 14 bases stayed unmatched. CDR1 and CDR2 (germline): MNHNS, SASEGT. The CDR3 spells CASPSLKLAGGSSYNEQFF. In DNA, the CDR3 is TGTGCCAGCCCCAGCCTAAAACTAGCGGGAGGTAGCTCCTACAATGAGCAGTTCTTC.

The chain carries TRBV5-8 and TRBJ2-7, with 11 bases matching TRBD1. Trimming removed 4 bases from V and 2 bases from J; junction bases left unmatched: 5. The CDR3 has 15 amino acids. CDR1 SGHTS and CDR2 YDEGEE come from the germline V gene. The CDR3 loop is CASSPWDRGTYEQYF. Written as DNA, the CDR3 is TGTGCCAGCAGCCCGTGGGACAGGGGGACCTACGAGCAGTACTTC.

The V call is TRBV29-1, the J call TRBJ2-1; D is undetermined. Per the germline V gene, CDR1 is SQVTM and CDR2 is ANQGSEA. V gave up 2 bases and J gave up 0 bases, with 20 bases separating them. This CDR3 has 18 residues. The CDR3: CSVEITDPNLSSYNEQFF. CDR3 coding DNA: TGCAGCGTTGAAATAACCGACCCCAACCTGAGCTCCTACAATGAGCAGTTCTTC.

V gene TRBV4-1 combines with J gene TRBJ1-1; TRBD1 matches 8 bases. Losses at the gene ends were 5 bases for V and 4 bases for J; bases not matched to a gene: 6. CDR3 size: 14 residues. Per germline, CDR1 MGHRA and CDR2 YSYEKL. CDR3 in DNA: TGCGCCAGCAGCGCAAGCGGACAGGGCACTGAAGCTTTCTTT. Translation: CASSASGQGTEAFF.

This clonotype showed up many times. This sequence joins TRBV27 and TRBJ1-2; D is ambiguous. The CDR3 is 14 amino acids. Germline V lookup: CDR1 MNHEY, CDR2 SMNVEV (reference sequence). Trimming pared 3 bases from V and 0 bases from J, leaving 8 bases between. CDR3 region: CASSFGGTNYGYTF. The CDR3 DNA reads as TGTGCCAGCAGTTTTGGAGGTACTAACTATGGCTACACCTTC.

This clonotype has just a few counts. The chain combines TRBV2 with TRBJ2-1; TRBD2 aligns across 7 bases. V trimming: 3 bases; J trimming: 7 bases; junction bases outside the gene matches: 6. The CDR3 is 14 residues long. CDR1 and CDR2 (germline): SNHLY, FYNNEI. The CDR3 region has the DNA TGTGCCAGCAGTGAGGCGGGAGTTTTTAATGAGCAGTTCTTC. Amino acid sequence: CASSEAGVFNEQFF. Complete variable domain (other parts from reference TRBV2 and TRBJ2-1): EPEVTQTPSHQVTQMGQEVILRCVPISNHLYFYWYRQILGQKVEFLVSFYNNEISEKSEIFDDQFSVERPDGSNFTLKIRSTKLEDSAMYFCASSEAGVFNEQFFGPGTRLTVL.

There are a few counts of this clonotype. Compared with germline, one end of the junction differs, possibly owing to a read error. The chain employs TRBV7-9 and TRBJ2-3, with D maybe TRBD1 (6 bases). The CDR3 has 16 residues. Germline V lookup: CDR1 SEHNR, CDR2 FQNEAQ (reference sequence). Here the CDR3 DNA reads TGTGCCAGCAGCTCTTACCAGGGGCCTCACACAGATATGCAGTATTTT. Translated: CASSSYQGPHTDMQYF.

This rearrangement joins TRBV28 to TRBJ2-1, with D possibly TRBD1 on 6 matching bases. Trimming cost V 5 bases and J 10 bases, with 9 bases left between them. The germline V gene has CDR1 MDHEN and CDR2 SYDVKM. The CDR3 length is 11 residues. CDR3 sequence: CASSMDSEQFF. CDR3 bases: TGTGCCAGCAGTATGGACAGCGAGCAGTTCTTC.

This clonotype has a handful of counts. The chain uses TRBV4-3 and TRBJ2-3; D is ambiguous. The germline gives CDR1 LGHNA, CDR2 YSLEER. The germline V and J ends were trimmed by 0 bases and 4 bases, with 11 bases remaining between them. The CDR3 is 15 residues long. The CDR3 loop reads CASSQDPNPPDTQYF. DNA for the CDR3: TGCGCCAGCAGCCAAGATCCCAATCCCCCAGATACGCAGTATTTT.

This clonotype was found a few times. The V gene is TRBV7-6, the J gene TRBJ2-1; the match to TRBD2 covers 7 bases. Trimming removed 6 bases from V and 8 bases from J; junction bases left unmatched: 7. Germline assignment: CDR1 SGHVS and CDR2 FNYEAQ. This CDR3 comprises 13 residues. The CDR3 loop is CASSPRLAYEQFF. CDR3 sequence (DNA): TGTGCCAGCAGTCCCCGACTAGCCTATGAGCAGTTCTTC.

This clonotype was seen more than once but under ten times. This rearrangement joins TRBV11-1 to TRBJ2-7, with D possibly TRBD2 on 6 matching bases. Germline CDR1 and CDR2: SGHAT and FQDESV (reference sequence). The V end lost 5 bases, the J end lost 2 bases, and 10 bases lay between the germline ends. The CDR3 is 13 amino acids. CDR3 residues: CASSGGTTYEQYF. For the CDR3, the DNA is TGTGCCAGCAGCGGAGGGACCACCTACGAGCAGTACTTC.

The CDR3 loop reads CASSLEFTGGQPQHF. The CDR3 bases are TGTGCCAGCAGTTTAGAGTTTACAGGGGGGCAGCCCCAGCATTTT. V and J are TRBV27 and TRBJ1-5; 8 bases map to TRBD1. Germline trimming cut 2 bases from V and 7 bases from J; bases unmatched to any gene: 7. The germline V gene encodes CDR1 MNHEY and CDR2 SMNVEV (reference sequence). This CDR3 is built from 15 residues.

This chain joins TRBV3-2 and TRBJ2-5; the table gives TRBD1 as D, unverified against the DNA. TRBV3-2 corresponds to a pseudogene. The CDR3 totals 19 residues. The CDR3 loop is CASSQDVCPGGGAQETQYF. The CDR3 DNA reads TGTGCCAGCAGCCAAGATGTCTGTCCGGGGGGGGGTGCACAAGAGACCCAGTACTTC.

The chain is built from TRBV10-3 and TRBJ1-1; TRBD1 is a possible D gene (6 bases). The CDR3 has 12 residues. V shed 10 bases and J shed 4 bases, with 13 bases lying between them. The germline V gene encodes CDR1 ENHRY and CDR2 SYGVKD. In DNA form, the CDR3 reads TGTGCCACCGTACAGGGTCCCACTGAAGCTTTCTTT. This sequence encodes CATVQGPTEAFF.